This T cell receptor beta chain was observed in a study of Ad26.COV2.S vaccination and SARS-CoV-2 variants. Study summary: Ad26.COV2.S shots went into the muscle once or twice, 56 days apart. Study-level findings and limits: Individuals receiving vaccine had higher spike-specific TCR breadth than placebo recipients did.

This clone was recorded only once. Its antigen is unknown. V was clipped by 4 bases and J by 1 base; unmatched bases: 2. The CDR3 consists of 15 residues. The germline CDR1 and CDR2 sequences are LGHDT and YNNKEL (reference sequence). Treatment reported: some 20 received Ad26.COV2.S at low or high dose, single or two shots; 5 received placebo; per-sample allocation not given. Specimens were obtained on day 63 following the first vaccine or placebo injection. The individual, an adult aged 18-55 years, was a donor in Boston. Produced via immunoSEQ multiplex PCR; TCRdb's table is partial and in-frame only. The sample holds fewer than 500,000 clones; 75% to 95% are singletons and the top ten take more than 10%.

V is TRBV3-1 (or the pseudogene TRBV3-2) and J is TRBJ2-1; 9 nucleotides align to TRBD1. This receptor was identified in a person aged 18 to 59 who received the Ad26.COV2.S COVID-19 vaccine or a placebo. The sample in question was peripheral blood, obtained in a trial of Ad26.COV2.S vaccine versus placebo. CDR3 coding DNA: TGTGCCAGCAGCCCACAGGGGGCTTCCTACAATGAGCAGTTCTTC. Its protein product is CASSPQGASYNEQFF.